The T cell receptor (beta chain) described here comes from a study of OX40 agonist ivuxolimab in advanced cancers. Study as a whole: Patients in the trial were receiving intravenous ivuxolimab every 2 weeks, at doses of 0.01 to 10 mg/kg.

CDR1 MGHRA and CDR2 YSYEKL come from the germline V gene. This CDR3 is 16 amino acids long. V lost 0 bases to trimming and J lost 4 bases, with 13 bases between them. Overall study findings and caveats: Some nonresponders additionally presented with little normalized T-cell clonal expansion. Blood T cells, both CD4+ and CD8+, expanded clonally by week 6 at 0.1 to 3.0 mg/kg.

With regard to this clone: Its antigen is unknown.

Prior autoimmune disease or systemic immunosuppression barred patients. Sequencing was performed with immunoSEQ multiplex PCR; in TCRdb, only in-frame clones are kept and a portion is missing. The table lists tens of thousands of clones, roughly 90% of them singletons. V is TRBV4-1 and J is TRBJ2-1; weak D call: TRBD2 (5 bases). This receptor was obtained from an adult with an advanced solid tumor such as melanoma, head and neck, liver or kidney cancer. Source: CD4+ or CD8+ T cells sorted from blood, taken in a trial of the OX40 agonist ivuxolimab. CDR3 amino acids: CASSQEGRSLYNEQFF. The CDR3, as DNA: TGCGCCAGCAGCCAAGAAGGGAGATCCCTTTACAATGAGCAGTTCTTC.